These 8 T cell receptor beta chains came from one sample sequenced in a study of cytomegalovirus exposure and HLA in healthy donors. Vbeta (60) and Jbeta (13) primers were used in the PCR. Assay: immunoSEQ multiplex PCR; the TCRdb copy retains only in-frame clones and omits some. The sample contains around 120,000 clones, 55% to 75% of which appear only once. Sequencing was performed on PBMCs. The receptors stem from a woman aged 40 to 50 in good health and CMV-seropositive.

This clone occurred a few times. The CDR3 DNA sequence: TGTGCCAGCAGCTTGGAAGGGGGCAGGTCCTACAATGAGCAGTTCTTC. Its protein product is CASSLEGGRSYNEQFF. The chain carries TRBV5-6 and TRBJ2-1, with TRBD1 matching over 7 bases. V was clipped by 0 bases and J by 1 base; unmatched bases: 4. This CDR3 region has 16 residues. Looked up from germline, CDR1 is SGHDT and CDR2 is YYEEEE.

This rearrangement joins TRBV19 to TRBJ2-1; TRBD1 matches at 10 bases. The junction had 9 bases not matched to a gene; V was cut back by 6 bases and J by 7 bases. Germline CDR1 LNHDA, CDR2 SQIVND (reference sequence). CDR3 length: 15 amino acids. The CDR3 loop is CASSSPGQGRNEQFF. Here the CDR3 DNA reads TGTGCCAGTAGCTCCCCGGGACAGGGGAGGAATGAGCAGTTCTTC.

The rearrangement joins TRBV18 to TRBJ1-1; D unclear. This CDR3 has 14 amino acids. The ends were cut back, 2 bases at V and 1 base at J, with 8 bases in the middle. The germline V gene has CDR1 KGHSH and CDR2 LQKENI. The CDR3 sequence: CASSPEGANTEAFF. For the CDR3, the DNA is TGTGCCAGCTCACCAGAGGGCGCGAACACTGAAGCTTTCTTT.

The chain is built from TRBV11-2 and TRBJ1-4; weak D call: TRBD1 (5 bases). The CDR3 totals 15 residues. The germline V gene encodes CDR1 SGHAT and CDR2 FQNNGV. Trimming pared 6 bases from V and 8 bases from J, leaving 19 bases between. DNA for the CDR3: TGTGCCAGCAGAAGGGCCGGACAAGCTACCGAAAAACTGTTTTTT. It yields the protein CASRRAGQATEKLFF. The complete variable domain, with remaining parts taken from reference TRBV11-2 and TRBJ1-4, reads EAGVAQSPRYKIIEKRQSVAFWCNPISGHATLYWYQQILGQGPKLLIQFQNNGVVDDSQLPKDRFSAERLKGVDSTLKIQPAKLEDSAVYLCASRRAGQATEKLFFGSGTQLSVL.

This CDR3 is CASSFGAGVTEAFF. CDR3 sequence (DNA): TGTGCCAGCAGCTTCGGGGCAGGGGTCACTGAAGCTTTCTTT. This rearrangement joins TRBV7-2 to TRBJ1-1; possibly TRBD1 for D (6 bases). The germline V gene has CDR1 SGHTA and CDR2 FQGNSA. Trimming shortened V by 3 bases and J by 4 bases, and 12 bases separated the two germline ends. The CDR3 has 14 residues.

The chain joins TRBV7-2 to TRBJ1-6; D remains unclear. V lost 1 base and J lost 13, with 14 bases in between. CDR1 SGHTA and CDR2 FQGNSA come from the germline V gene. The CDR3 sequence is 14 residues long. CDR3 in amino acids: CASSLGEPGRPLHF. CDR3 coding DNA: TGTGCCAGCAGCTTAGGGGAGCCAGGCCGGCCCCTCCACTTT.

The chain employs TRBV4-3 and TRBJ1-5, with 8 positions matching TRBD1. The CDR3 is made up of 13 amino acids. Trimming took 4 bases from V and 4 from J; bases not matched to a gene: 0. CDR1 and CDR2 from the germline V gene are LGHNA and YSLEER. CDR3 loop: CASSRDRNQPQHF. The CDR3 bases are TGCGCCAGCAGCCGGGACAGGAATCAGCCCCAGCATTTT.

The J gene is TRBJ2-2, the V gene TRBV4-3, with 8 bases that match TRBD2. There are 17 residues in the CDR3. After removal of 7 bases from V and 3 bases from J, the junction contained 13 bases not matched to a gene. CDR1 and CDR2 (germline): LGHNA, YSLEER. The DNA for the CDR3 is TGCGCCAGCACCGCGGCGGGGGGCCTAGGAGACACCGGGGAGCTGTTTTTT. Amino acids: CASTAAGGLGDTGELFF.